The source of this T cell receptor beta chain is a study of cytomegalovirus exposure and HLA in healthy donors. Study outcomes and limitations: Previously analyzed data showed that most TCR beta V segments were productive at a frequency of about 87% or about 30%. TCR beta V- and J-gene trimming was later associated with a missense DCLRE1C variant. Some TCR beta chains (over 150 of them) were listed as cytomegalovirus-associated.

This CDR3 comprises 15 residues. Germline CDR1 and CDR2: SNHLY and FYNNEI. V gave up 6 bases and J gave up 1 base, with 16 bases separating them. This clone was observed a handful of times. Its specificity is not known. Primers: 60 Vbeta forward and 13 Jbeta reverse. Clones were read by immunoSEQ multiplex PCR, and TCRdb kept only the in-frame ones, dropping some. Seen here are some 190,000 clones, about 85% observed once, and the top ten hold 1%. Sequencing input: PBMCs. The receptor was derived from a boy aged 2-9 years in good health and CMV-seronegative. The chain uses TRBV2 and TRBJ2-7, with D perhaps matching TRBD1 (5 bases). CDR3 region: CASSLGDRTSYEQYF. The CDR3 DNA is TGTGCCAGCAGCCTCGGAGACAGAACTTCCTACGAGCAGTACTTC.